Each of the 15 T cell receptor beta chains below was sequenced from the same sample in a study of beta chain features in type 1 diabetes. Study-level findings and limits: TCRB CDR3s were moderately but significantly shorter in Type 1 diabetes patients in all four CD4+ subsets.

The antigens of these receptors remain unknown. Expressed TCRB transcripts were sequenced after all isolated RNA was converted to cDNA. TCRdb's table, derived via immunoSEQ multiplex PCR, lists solely in-frame clones and lacks some. This sample has roughly 150,000 clones; 10% occur once, and the top ten carry roughly 0.45%. The sample consisted of central memory CD4+ T cells from blood. These receptors were collected from a man between 25 and 39 years old with type 1 diabetes.

The gene calls are TRBV28 and TRBJ1-2, with D unclear. Trimming shortened V by 8 bases and J by 2 bases, and 6 bases separated the two germline ends. There are 11 residues in the CDR3. Germline CDR1 MDHEN, CDR2 SYDVKM. The CDR3 DNA reads TGTGCCAGCCTAGAGAACTATGGCTACACCTTC. Its translation is CASLENYGYTF.

This clone was seen more than once but under ten times. The chain employs TRBV6-6 and TRBJ2-7; D possibly corresponds to TRBD1 (5 bases). Per germline, CDR1 MNHNY and CDR2 SVGAGI (reference sequence). This CDR3 contains 15 residues. Between the trimmed V and J ends, which lost 2 bases and 0 bases, there was a span of 11 bases. The CDR3 DNA reads as TGTGCCAGCAGTTACCAAGCAGGGCCCTCCTACGAGCAGTACTTC. Translating gives CASSYQAGPSYEQYF.

This clone was detected only a few times. The V and J genes are TRBV7-8 and TRBJ2-5; D gene ambiguous. This CDR3 has 14 amino acids. The ends were cut back, 3 bases at V and 4 bases at J, with 12 bases in the middle. Germline V gives CDR1 SGHVS, CDR2 FQNEAQ. The CDR3 sequence: CASSFASVVETQYF. In DNA form, the CDR3 reads TGTGCCAGCAGCTTCGCCTCAGTGGTAGAGACCCAGTACTTC. Supplemented by reference TRBV7-8 and TRBJ2-5, the full variable domain reads GAGVSQSPRYKVAKRGQDVALRCDPISGHVSLFWYQQALGQGPEFLTYFQNEAQLDKSGLPSDRFFAERPEGSVSTLKIQRTQQEDSAVYLCASSFASVVETQYFGPGTRLLVL.

This clone was observed a handful of times. The chain links TRBV5-6 to TRBJ2-7; TRBD1 is a possible D gene (5 bases). The CDR3 runs to 12 residues. Germline V gene lookup returns CDR1 SGHDT and CDR2 YYEEEE. The V end was cut by 3 bases, the J end by 13 bases, with 17 bases between. The CDR3 loop reads CASSSPIQEEYF. CDR3 sequence (DNA): TGTGCCAGCAGCTCCCCTATACAGGAAGAATACTTC.

This clone was picked up a small number of times. The chain combines TRBV27 with TRBJ1-2; TRBD1 matches 8 bases. The trim removed 3 bases at V and 2 bases at J, leaving 5 bases unmatched. CDR3 size: 15 residues. The germline V gene has CDR1 MNHEY and CDR2 SMNVEV (reference sequence). CDR3 sequence: CASSLGRDRNYGYTF. DNA of the CDR3: TGTGCCAGCAGTTTGGGTCGGGACAGGAACTATGGCTACACCTTC.

The gene calls are TRBV11-1 and TRBJ2-1, with D maybe TRBD1 (5 bases). The ends were cut back, 6 bases at V and 6 bases at J, with 12 bases in the middle. CDR3 length: 13 amino acids. CDR1 is SGHAT and CDR2 is FQDESV in the germline V gene (reference sequence). The CDR3, as DNA: TGTGCCAGCAGATACTCCAGGGTCAATGAGCAGTTCTTC. Amino acids: CASRYSRVNEQFF.

The chain links TRBV28 to TRBJ2-3; 8 bases are shared with TRBD2. Trimming at V came to 6 bases and at J to 6 bases, leaving 8 bases not matched to a gene. CDR3 size: 14 residues. Germline V CDR1 and CDR2: MDHEN, SYDVKM. CDR3 coding DNA: TGTGCCAGCAGGCCCCCGGGACTAGGGGATACGCAGTATTTT. Its translation: CASRPPGLGDTQYF. The full variable domain, completed using reference TRBV28 and TRBJ2-3, is DVKVTQSSRYLVKRTGEKVFLECVQDMDHENMFWYRQDPGLGLRLIYFSYDVKMKEKGDIPEGYSVSREKKERFSLILESASTNQTSMYLCASRPPGLGDTQYFGPGTRLTVL.

V is TRBV5-1 and J is TRBJ2-7, with 9 positions matching TRBD2. With 5 bases clipped from V and 7 bases from J, the junction kept 19 bases outside the gene matches. Germline values: CDR1 SGHRS, CDR2 YFSETQ. This CDR3 contains 17 residues. This CDR3 is CASSPRGAAGGSREQYF. CDR3 nucleotides: TGCGCCAGCAGTCCCAGGGGGGCAGCGGGAGGAAGTCGGGAGCAGTACTTC.

This clone was counted a few times. The chain carries TRBV7-2 and TRBJ1-5; D gene uncertain. The CDR3 has 14 amino acids. Looked up from germline, CDR1 is SGHTA and CDR2 is FQGNSA. Trimming shortened V by 3 bases and J by 8 bases, and 14 bases separated the two germline ends. CDR3: CASSFGSSSKPQHF. For the CDR3, the DNA is TGTGCCAGCAGCTTTGGGAGTTCAAGCAAGCCCCAGCATTTT.

V gene TRBV18 combines with J gene TRBJ2-6; perhaps TRBD1 as D (6 bases). Trimming stripped 3 bases from V and 0 bases from J, with 12 bases between. In germline, CDR1 is KGHSH, CDR2 LQKENI. The CDR3 loop spans 17 amino acids. The CDR3 here is CASSPPGAHSGANVLTF. CDR3 sequence (DNA): TGTGCCAGCTCACCGCCAGGGGCTCACTCTGGGGCCAACGTCCTGACTTTC.

A few counts support this clone. The chain couples TRBV5-4 to TRBJ2-1; perhaps TRBD1 as D (6 bases). Germline V gene lookup returns CDR1 SGHNT and CDR2 YYREEE (reference sequence). CDR3 length equals 14 residues. Trimming pared 1 base from V and 4 bases from J, leaving 9 bases between. The CDR3 loop is CASSLSTGYNEQFF. The CDR3 nucleotides are TGTGCCAGCAGCTTGTCTACAGGGTACAATGAGCAGTTCTTC.

The genes are TRBV18 and TRBJ2-1, with 8 positions matching TRBD2. The CDR3 loop spans 15 amino acids. V shed 6 bases and J 7 bases; nucleotides not matched to a gene: 11. CDR1 is KGHSH, CDR2 LQKENI, per germline. CDR3 bases: TGTGCCAGCTCGCCCGCTAGCGGGCCAGGGAATGAGCAGTTCTTC. It is translated as CASSPASGPGNEQFF.

With regard to this clone: The sample carries other DNA sequences with the same CDR3. The V call is TRBV29-1, the J call TRBJ1-2; tentatively, D is TRBD1 (5 bases). CDR3 length: 12 residues. V shed 3 bases and J shed 4 bases, with 9 bases lying between them. CDR1 and CDR2 (germline): SQVTM, ANQGSEA. CDR3 DNA: TGCAGCGTTGAGACCGGGGGCTATGGCTACACCTTC. Its translation is CSVETGGYGYTF.

This clone was seen more than once but under ten times. V is TRBV20-1 and J is TRBJ2-5, with D uncertain. There are 11 residues in the CDR3. Trimming removed 8 bases from V and 2 bases from J, with 9 bases in between. CDR1 and CDR2 (germline): DFQATT, SNEGSKA (reference sequence). The CDR3 sequence is CSSTEQETQYF. Here the CDR3 DNA reads TGCAGTAGTACAGAGCAAGAGACCCAGTACTTC.

The J gene is TRBJ2-2, the V gene TRBV19; a weak D match, TRBD2 (5 bases). CDR1 is LNHDA and CDR2 is SQIVND in the germline V gene (reference sequence). The V end lost 5 bases, the J end lost 8 bases, and 15 bases lay between the germline ends. The CDR3 contains 14 residues. CDR3 sequence reads: CASSLRPRGGELFF. In DNA, the CDR3 is TGTGCCAGTAGTCTTCGACCCAGAGGGGGGGAGCTGTTTTTT.